These 9 T cell receptor beta chains came from one sample sequenced in a study of response to subunit inactivated influenza vaccine. Using its own MiXCR run on the RT-PCR reads, TCRdb lists one record per CDR3 protein. Of about 650,000 distinct CDR3 sequences listed, approximately 14% were seen once; the top ten hold about 9.9%. The input for sequencing was PBMCs from blood, taken approximately 13 days after vaccination. Receptors originate from a man aged 50-59 years who received an inactivated influenza vaccine.

This clonotype has more than one count but fewer than ten. This chain links TRBV6-2 or TRBV6-3 with TRBJ1-1; D not certain. From germline, CDR1 is MNHEY and CDR2 SVGEGT. This CDR3 comprises 13 residues. V lost 4 bases, J lost 2 bases, and 8 bases lay in between. The CDR3 nucleotides read TGTGCCAGCAGTTCCTGGCCTAACACTGAAGCTTTCTTT. It codes for CASSSWPNTEAFF.

This clonotype was seen only a few times. The chain uses TRBV27 and TRBJ1-1; TRBD1 might be the D (5 bases). This CDR3 spans 14 amino acids. Trimming shortened V by 5 bases and J by 7 bases, and 17 bases separated the two germline ends. Germline CDR1 and CDR2: MNHEY and SMNVEV (reference sequence). CDR3 sequence: CASSRLPWGGEAFF. CDR3 sequence (DNA): TGTGCCAGCAGTCGACTCCCTTGGGGGGGTGAAGCTTTCTTT.

J is TRBJ2-4 and V is TRBV6-2 or TRBV6-3; D not resolved. V was pared by 5 bases and J by 0 bases, with 11 bases between. The CDR3 covers 15 residues. CDR1 is MNHEY and CDR2 is SVGEGT in the germline V gene. The CDR3 DNA reads TGTGCCAGCAGTGCAACGATTATAGCCAAAAACATTCAGTACTTC. This codes for CASSATIIAKNIQYF.

V and J are TRBV6-5 and TRBJ2-5; the D gene is possibly TRBD1 (6 bases). The CDR3 runs 15 residues. Trimming left V 4 bases short and J 5 bases short, with 17 bases between. Per germline, CDR1 MNHEY and CDR2 SVGAGI. The CDR3 nucleotides read TGTGCCAGCAGTTCCTCGAACAGGGTCTGGGAGACCCAGTACTTC. Its translation is CASSSSNRVWETQYF.

The chain carries TRBV12-3 or TRBV12-4 and TRBJ1-2; no reliable D call. The CDR3 loop spans 13 amino acids. V was clipped by 5 bases and J by 4 bases, with 11 bases between them. Here the CDR3 DNA reads TGTGCCAGCAGTATAAGAAGAGGCTATGGCTACACCTTC. This encodes CASSIRRGYGYTF.

The V call is TRBV6-2 or TRBV6-3, the J call TRBJ1-1; no reliable D call. V lost 8 bases, J lost 6 bases, and 10 bases lay in between. This CDR3 contains 11 residues. Germline loops: CDR1 MNHEY, CDR2 SVGEGT. The CDR3 protein is CASVQASEAFF. Written as DNA, the CDR3 is TGTGCCAGCGTCCAGGCTTCTGAAGCTTTCTTT.

V usage is TRBV7-9 and J usage is TRBJ2-4; a possible D gene is TRBD2 (6 bases). The V and J ends lost 2 bases and 0 bases respectively, with 14 bases between them. There are 17 residues in the CDR3. CDR1 is SEHNR and CDR2 is FQNEAQ in the germline V gene (reference sequence). The CDR3 DNA follows: TGTGCCAGCAGCTTAATACCGCCCGGGGGAGCCAAAAACATTCAGTACTTC. Its protein is CASSLIPPGGAKNIQYF.

The CDR3 DNA reads TGTGCCAGCAGCAAATGTAGGGACCACAAAAACATTCAGTACTTC. Translating it yields CASSKCRDHKNIQYF. The chain uses TRBV21-1 and TRBJ2-4; no DNA check was done on the table's D call, TRBD1. TRBV21-1 is tagged as a pseudogene. The CDR3 is made up of 15 amino acids.

The V gene is TRBV20-1, the J gene TRBJ2-4; TRBD2 matches at 8 bases. J was trimmed by 3 bases and V by 1 base; bases with no gene match: 5. Germline V gives CDR1 DFQATT, CDR2 SNEGSKA (reference sequence). The CDR3 extends over 15 amino acids. The CDR3 nucleotides read TGCAGTGCTAGAGGGGGGCGGGAGGTCAAAAACATTCAGTACTTC. Its protein is CSARGGREVKNIQYF.